What follows are 27 T cell receptor beta chains derived from one specimen sequenced in a study of vaccination and CD4 T cells after COVID-19. The treatment here: approximately nine-day PBMC culture with coronavirus spike peptide pools or control peptides (ViraFEST assay). Cultured CD4+ T-cell DNA underwent Oncomine TCR Beta short-read sequencing. From the PCR reads, TCRdb called clonotypes with MiXCR, one entry per CDR3 protein. The table lists under 25,000 distinct CDR3 sequences, about 53% of them singletons. Their antigens are not known. Sequencing was performed on CD4+ T cells from blood, cultured in vitro. These TCRs come from a human donor who had recovered from COVID-19.

This chain links TRBV30 with TRBJ1-1, with TRBD1 as a possible D gene (6 bases). The V end was cut by 2 bases, the J end by 4 bases, with 20 bases between. CDR1 and CDR2 from the germline V gene are GTSNPN and SVGIG (reference sequence). This CDR3 comprises 16 residues. The CDR3: CAWSWVRGMFGTEAFF. The CDR3, as DNA: TGTGCCTGGAGTTGGGTCAGGGGTATGTTTGGCACTGAAGCTTTCTTT.

V usage is TRBV20-1 and J usage is TRBJ1-1, with a weak D call TRBD1 (5 bases). The CDR3 runs to 17 residues. The V and J ends lost 0 bases and 0 bases respectively, with 17 bases between them. Germline-derived CDR1 and CDR2 are DFQATT and SNEGSKA (reference sequence). The DNA for the CDR3 is TGCAGTGCTAGAGAAGAGTGGAGGGGAAGATTGAACACTGAAGCTTTCTTT. Its protein is CSAREEWRGRLNTEAFF.

CDR3 nucleotides: TGTGCCACCAGTGACCCTGGACAGGGTGGGAATTCCGGGGAGCTGTTTTTT. Its protein is CATSDPGQGGNSGELFF. The J gene is TRBJ2-2, the V gene TRBV24-1, with 8 bases that match TRBD1. Germline CDR1 and CDR2: KGHDR and SFDVKD. The CDR3 runs to 17 residues. V trimming: 4 bases; J trimming: 6 bases; junction bases outside the gene matches: 12.

The V gene is TRBV18, the J gene TRBJ1-1; D remains unclear. This CDR3 contains 14 residues. Looked up from germline, CDR1 is KGHSH and CDR2 is LQKENI. V lost 1 base and J 3 bases, leaving 9 bases between the germline ends. The CDR3 sequence is CASSPQSRDTEAFF. As DNA, the CDR3 is TGTGCCAGCTCACCACAGAGCAGAGACACTGAAGCTTTCTTT.

This chain uses TRBV20-1 with TRBJ1-1, with D possibly TRBD1 on 5 matching bases. Trimming shortened V by 0 bases and J by 4 bases, and 9 bases separated the two germline ends. The CDR3 loop spans 13 amino acids. The V gene's germline CDR1 is DFQATT and CDR2 SNEGSKA (reference sequence). The CDR3 nucleotides read TGCAGTGCTAGAGACGGGGCCGGCACTGAAGCTTTCTTT. Translated, it gives CSARDGAGTEAFF.

The rearrangement joins TRBV19 to TRBJ1-3, with D perhaps matching TRBD1 (5 bases). Trimming removed 5 bases at V and 5 bases at J, with 16 bases between. The CDR3 contains 15 residues. Germline assignment: CDR1 LNHDA and CDR2 SQIVND (reference sequence). In nucleotides, the CDR3 is TGTGCCAGTAGTCCCCAGGGATCCGAGAGAAACACCATATATTTT. It encodes CASSPQGSERNTIYF. The full variable domain, with the rest looked up from reference TRBV19 and TRBJ1-3, is DGGITQSPKYLFRKEGQNVTLSCEQNLNHDAMYWYRQDPGQGLRLIYYSQIVNDFQKGDIAEGYSVSREKKESFPLTVTSAQKNPTAFYLCASSPQGSERNTIYFGEGSWLTVV.

This chain joins TRBV20-1 and TRBJ1-1, with D maybe TRBD1 (6 bases). In germline, CDR1 is DFQATT, CDR2 SNEGSKA (reference sequence). The CDR3 loop spans 10 amino acids. The V and J ends lost 6 bases and 7 bases respectively, with 9 bases between them. The CDR3 bases are TGCAGTGCGGCGGACAGTGAAGCTTTCTTT. Translated, it gives CSAADSEAFF.

The chain combines TRBV2 with TRBJ1-6; possibly TRBD1 for D (5 bases). This CDR3 spans 14 amino acids. Germline assignment: CDR1 SNHLY and CDR2 FYNNEI. V was shortened by 5 bases and J by 10 bases, with 15 bases between the two germline ends. The CDR3 loop reads CASSRPQGGSPLHF. DNA for the CDR3: TGTGCCAGCAGTCGGCCCCAGGGAGGGTCACCCCTCCACTTT.

This clonotype was detected only a few times. The V and J genes are TRBV6-2 or TRBV6-3 and TRBJ1-1; weak D call: TRBD1 (5 bases). CDR3 length equals 14 residues. From germline, CDR1 is MNHEY and CDR2 SVGEGT. The germline V and J ends were trimmed by 5 bases and 6 bases, with 16 bases remaining between them. CDR3 nucleotide sequence: TGTGCCAGCAGTCGCCAGGGCCAGGCCTCTGAAGCTTTCTTT. The encoded protein is CASSRQGQASEAFF.

This clonotype came up a few times. The V call is TRBV6-2 or TRBV6-3, the J call TRBJ1-5, with D unresolved. Trimming shortened V by 2 bases and J by 6 bases, and 5 bases separated the two germline ends. Germline V gene data show CDR1 as MNHEY and CDR2 as SVGEGT. The CDR3 length is 12 residues. The CDR3 region has the DNA TGTGCCAGCAGTTACGGGCTTCAGCCCCAGCATTTT. Translated, it gives CASSYGLQPQHF.

The CDR3 region is CSARDSSGTYEQYF. The CDR3 bases are TGCAGTGCTAGAGATTCTAGCGGAACCTACGAGCAGTACTTC. The genes are TRBV20-1 and TRBJ2-7, with 7 positions matching TRBD2. The CDR3 contains 14 residues. From germline, CDR1 is DFQATT and CDR2 SNEGSKA (reference sequence). The junction had 4 bases not matched to a gene; V was cut back by 0 bases and J by 2 bases.

This chain connects TRBV20-1 to TRBJ1-1; the match to TRBD1 covers 10 bases. Germline V lookup: CDR1 DFQATT, CDR2 SNEGSKA (reference sequence). The length of the CDR3 is 13 residues. J was trimmed by 5 bases and V by 5 bases; bases with no gene match: 5. CDR3 in DNA: TGCAGTGCTTGGGACAGGGGAAGGACTGAAGCTTTCTTT. Protein sequence: CSAWDRGRTEAFF.

Comment on this clonotype: The junction departs from germline at one end; a sequencing error may be responsible. The rearrangement uses TRBV6-5 and TRBJ2-7; D gene ambiguous. The CDR3 length is 14 residues. Germline loops: CDR1 MNHEY, CDR2 SVGAGI. CDR3 DNA: TGTGCTAGCAGTTACGGACCTTCTACCTACGAGCAGTACTTC. Its protein is CASSYGPSTYEQYF.

Remarks on this clonotype: Its ends do not fully match the called genes, so a read error is possible. This rearrangement joins TRBV6-2 or TRBV6-3 to TRBJ1-1; TRBD1 aligns across 7 bases. The germline V gene has CDR1 MNHEY and CDR2 SVGEGT. This CDR3 has 13 amino acids. The chain's CDR3 is CAGRGQALTEAFF. DNA of the CDR3: TGTGCCGGCAGAGGACAGGCCCTCACTGAAGCTTTCTTT.

This clonotype showed up just a few times. The V call is TRBV20-1, the J call TRBJ2-7; 8 nucleotides agree with TRBD2. J gave up 2 bases and V 0 bases, and 6 bases lay outside the gene matches. Germline values: CDR1 DFQATT, CDR2 SNEGSKA (reference sequence). The CDR3 has 15 amino acids. CDR3 sequence: CSARDGTSSPYEQYF. The DNA for the CDR3 is TGCAGTGCTAGAGATGGGACTAGTAGTCCCTACGAGCAGTACTTC.

This rearrangement joins TRBV19 to TRBJ1-5, with 7 bases that match TRBD1. V dropped 6 bases and J dropped 6; count of bases not matched to a gene: 2. CDR1 and CDR2 (germline): LNHDA, SQIVND (reference sequence). The CDR3 has 12 amino acids. As DNA, the CDR3 is TGTGCCAGTAGACAGGGGATTCAGCCCCAGCATTTT. Its protein is CASRQGIQPQHF.

The CDR3: CASADGTGGYTF. CDR3 DNA sequence: TGTGCCAGCGCCGATGGGACAGGAGGCTACACCTTC. The chain couples TRBV6-2 or TRBV6-3 to TRBJ1-2; 8 positions match TRBD1. Trimming cost V 8 bases and J 8 bases; bases outside gene matches: 7. Germline CDR1 MNHEY, CDR2 SVGEGT. The CDR3 contains 12 residues.

V usage is TRBV7-2 and J usage is TRBJ1-1; D gene unclear. Germline V CDR1 and CDR2: SGHTA, FQGNSA. The CDR3 loop spans 14 amino acids. Trimming removed 1 base from V and 6 bases from J, with 12 bases in between. The CDR3 reads CASSLVREIAEAFF. The CDR3, as DNA: TGTGCCAGCAGCTTAGTAAGGGAGATCGCTGAAGCTTTCTTT.

This clonotype came up a few times. This chain joins TRBV20-1 and TRBJ1-1, with 10 bases matching TRBD1. This CDR3 comprises 13 residues. V was clipped by 4 bases and J by 7 bases; unmatched bases: 6. Germline CDR1 and CDR2: DFQATT and SNEGSKA (reference sequence). This CDR3 is CSATGTGEGEAFF. The CDR3 DNA sequence: TGCAGTGCTACCGGGACAGGGGAAGGTGAAGCTTTCTTT.

The rearrangement joins TRBV20-1 to TRBJ1-2, with D maybe TRBD1 (5 bases). V was shortened by 0 bases and J by 7 bases, with 21 bases between the two germline ends. From germline, CDR1 is DFQATT and CDR2 SNEGSKA (reference sequence). The CDR3 is 16 residues long. CDR3 coding DNA: TGCAGTGCTAGAGATCACGTGGCAGGGAGATTTGGTGGCTACACCTTC. Protein sequence: CSARDHVAGRFGGYTF.

J is TRBJ1-5 and V is TRBV7-6; no reliable D call. CDR1 SGHVS and CDR2 FNYEAQ come from the germline V gene. V was cut by 1 base and J by 7 bases, with 8 bases left in between. The CDR3 sequence is 13 residues long. The CDR3 sequence: CASSLDGYQPQHF. Written as DNA, the CDR3 is TGTGCCAGCAGCTTAGATGGGTACCAGCCCCAGCATTTT.

The rearrangement links TRBV5-1 to TRBJ2-3, with D possibly being TRBD2 (6 bases). The CDR3 loop spans 14 amino acids. Germline loops: CDR1 SGHRS, CDR2 YFSETQ. V was trimmed by 2 bases and J by 4 bases, leaving 11 bases between them. The CDR3: CASSLTGEADTQYF. Written as DNA, the CDR3 is TGCGCCAGCAGCTTAACGGGGGAGGCAGATACGCAGTATTTT.

The rearrangement joins TRBV5-1 to TRBJ2-7; 7 bases line up with TRBD2. This CDR3 is 14 amino acids long. The V gene's germline CDR1 is SGHRS and CDR2 YFSETQ. The trim removed 2 bases at V and 4 bases at J, leaving 6 bases unmatched. As DNA, the CDR3 is TGCGCCAGCAGCTTTTCAGGGAGGGAGTACGAGCAGTACTTC. It translates to CASSFSGREYEQYF.

This rearrangement joins TRBV6-1 to TRBJ1-1; 7 bases align to TRBD1. The CDR3 spans 13 residues. Trimming cost V 6 bases and J 1 base; bases outside gene matches: 2. Per the germline V gene, CDR1 is MNHNS and CDR2 is SASEGT. The CDR3 nucleotides read TGTGCCAGCAGACAGGGGCAGAACACTGAAGCTTTCTTT. Translated: CASRQGQNTEAFF.

V and J are TRBV7-2 and TRBJ1-5, with a tentative D call TRBD1 (5 bases). This CDR3 region has 14 residues. V gave up 6 bases and J gave up 5 bases, with 14 bases separating them. Germline-derived CDR1 and CDR2 are SGHTA and FQGNSA. CDR3 loop: CASSLRDGDQPQHF. DNA for the CDR3: TGTGCCAGCAGTTTACGGGACGGAGATCAGCCCCAGCATTTT.

This clonotype was recorded once. J is TRBJ2-5 and V is TRBV6-2 or TRBV6-3; a weak D match, TRBD2 (5 bases). V was trimmed by 2 bases and J by 1 base, leaving 17 bases between them. Per the germline V gene, CDR1 is MNHEY and CDR2 is SVGEGT. CDR3 length: 17 residues. CDR3 region: CASSYGRARMGQETQYF. For the CDR3, the DNA is TGTGCCAGCAGTTACGGGAGAGCTAGGATGGGCCAAGAGACCCAGTACTTC.

This rearrangement joins TRBV20-1 to TRBJ2-7; 7 bases align to TRBD1. The CDR3 totals 15 residues. Germline lookup yields CDR1 DFQATT and CDR2 SNEGSKA (reference sequence). J gave up 10 bases and V 6 bases, and 21 bases lay outside the gene matches. As DNA, the CDR3 is TGCAGTGCCAGTTCCCGGGCGGCAGGGGGTGCCTCCCAGTACTTC. Protein product: CSASSRAAGGASQYF.